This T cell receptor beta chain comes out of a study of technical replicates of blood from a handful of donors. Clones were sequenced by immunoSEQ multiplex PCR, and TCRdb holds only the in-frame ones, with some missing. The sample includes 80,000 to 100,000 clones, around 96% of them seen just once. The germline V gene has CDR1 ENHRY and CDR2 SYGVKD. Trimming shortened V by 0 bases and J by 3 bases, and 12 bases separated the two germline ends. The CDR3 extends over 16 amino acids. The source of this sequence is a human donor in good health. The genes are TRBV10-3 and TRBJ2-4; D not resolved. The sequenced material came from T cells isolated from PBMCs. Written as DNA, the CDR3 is TGTGCCATCAGTGAGTCCGAGGATATCGGCAAAAACATTCAGTACTTC. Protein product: CAISESEDIGKNIQYF.